A single sample is the source of the 10 T cell receptor beta chains below, sequenced in a study of T-cell reconstitution after alpha-beta-depleted transplantation in children. The authors prepared the TCRbeta library with unique molecular identifiers. TCRdb reprocessed the PCR reads via MiXCR and lists one record per CDR3 protein. The sample carries more than 85,000 distinct CDR3 sequences, less than 6% recorded once. The sample here was PBMCs, mostly from graft donor cells, taken 60 days after TCRalphabeta/CD19-depleted stem cell transplant. All receptors derive from a female patient aged 2-9 years who had a stem cell transplant for Fanconi anemia, so the T cells may come from the graft donor.

This clonotype has at least ten counts. The chain uses TRBV18 and TRBJ2-5, with TRBD2 matching over 8 bases. The germline V gene has CDR1 KGHSH and CDR2 LQKENI. J gave up 2 bases and V 4 bases, and 6 bases lay outside the gene matches. This CDR3 is 15 amino acids long. The CDR3 coding sequence is TGTGCCAGCTCACTTTTGATAGCGGGACAAGAGACCCAGTACTTC. This codes for CASSLLIAGQETQYF.

This clonotype has a handful of counts. The rearrangement joins TRBV7-3 to TRBJ2-1, with 7 bases that match TRBD1. There are 16 residues in the CDR3. Germline V gives CDR1 SGHTA, CDR2 FQGTGA. V lost 5 bases and J lost 5; bases outside the gene matches: 12. DNA of the CDR3: TGTGCCAGCAGCGCCCTCAAGGGGGCGCAGAACAATGAGCAGTTCTTC. Amino acid sequence: CASSALKGAQNNEQFF. The full variable domain, rest sourced from reference TRBV7-3 and TRBJ2-1, is GAGVSQTPSNKVTEKGKYVELRCDPISGHTALYWYRQSLGQGPEFLIYFQGTGAADDSGLPNDRFFAVRPEGSVSTLKIQRTERGDSAVYLCASSALKGAQNNEQFFGPGTRLTVL.

This clonotype occurred many times. The V call is TRBV28, the J call TRBJ2-1; either TRBD1 or TRBD2 may supply D (6 bases each). CDR1 and CDR2 from the germline V gene are MDHEN and SYDVKM. The CDR3 contains 16 residues. The ends were cut back, 4 bases at V and 6 bases at J, with 19 bases in the middle. CDR3 DNA: TGTGCCAGCAGTTCATGGGGGGCATCAGGGTCCAATGAGCAGTTCTTC. It specifies CASSSWGASGSNEQFF. Together with reference TRBV28 and TRBJ2-1, the CDR3 gives the full variable domain: DVKVTQSSRYLVKRTGEKVFLECVQDMDHENMFWYRQDPGLGLRLIYFSYDVKMKEKGDIPEGYSVSREKKERFSLILESASTNQTSMYLCASSSWGASGSNEQFFGPGTRLTVL.

In this sample, this clonotype turned up many times. This chain connects TRBV29-1 to TRBJ2-7; 8 nucleotides agree with TRBD1. The CDR3 has 12 amino acids. The V and J ends lost 6 bases and 3 bases, in that order; junction bases with no gene match: 4. Germline CDR1 and CDR2: SQVTM and ANQGSEA. The CDR3 sequence is CSVTTGGYEQYF. DNA for the CDR3: TGCAGCGTCACTACAGGGGGCTACGAGCAGTACTTC.

This clonotype was counted at least ten times. This chain joins TRBV5-6 and TRBJ1-1; perhaps TRBD1 as D (6 bases). V lost 1 base, J lost 9 bases, and 22 bases lay in between. The length of the CDR3 is 16 residues. Germline values: CDR1 SGHDT, CDR2 YYEEEE. Here the CDR3 reads CASSLSPPGRGGKAFF. The CDR3 DNA follows: TGTGCCAGCAGCTTGAGCCCCCCGGGCAGGGGCGGTAAAGCTTTCTTT. Looking up the rest from reference TRBV5-6 and TRBJ1-1 gives the full variable domain: DAGVTQSPTHLIKTRGQQVTLRCSPKSGHDTVSWYQQALGQGPQFIFQYYEEEERQRGNFPDRFSGHQFPNYSSELNVNALLLGDSALYLCASSLSPPGRGGKAFFGQGTRLTVV.

In regard to this clonotype: This may stem from a read error, because a much larger clone lies one nucleotide away. This rearrangement joins TRBV7-2 to TRBJ1-1; no reliable D call. The CDR3 is 15 amino acids. Germline lookup yields CDR1 SGHTA and CDR2 FQGNSA. CDR3 coding DNA: TGTGCCAGCAGCCCGACGTGGGTTGGGAACACTGAACCTTTCTTT. Protein product: CASSPTWVGNTEPFF.

This clonotype has only a few counts. The chain uses TRBV7-2 and TRBJ2-1; TRBD2 aligns across 14 bases. With V trimmed by 9 bases and J by 9 bases, 10 bases remained unmatched. Looked up from germline, CDR1 is SGHTA and CDR2 is FQGNSA. The CDR3 length is 15 residues. CDR3 loop: CASYLRLAGGGEQFF. The CDR3 DNA reads as TGTGCCAGTTACCTCCGACTAGCGGGGGGGGGTGAGCAGTTCTTC.

The sample holds a few counts of this clonotype. The genes are TRBV18 and TRBJ2-3, with D unresolved. Trimming shortened V by 2 bases and J by 3 bases, and 15 bases separated the two germline ends. The CDR3 length is 16 residues. The germline CDR1 and CDR2 sequences are KGHSH and LQKENI. The CDR3 DNA follows: TGTGCCAGCTCACCATGGGTACCGTCGGCGACAGATACGCAGTATTTT. Protein: CASSPWVPSATDTQYF.

This clonotype was observed at least ten times. The rearrangement uses TRBV12-3 or TRBV12-4 and TRBJ2-2; D is tentatively TRBD1 or TRBD2 (6 bases each). V lost 1 base, J lost 4 bases, and 13 bases lay in between. The CDR3 has 16 residues. CDR3 amino acids: CASSLGRGPSTGELFF. The CDR3 region has the DNA TGTGCCAGCAGTTTAGGACGGGGGCCATCCACCGGGGAGCTGTTTTTT.

V is TRBV20-1 and J is TRBJ1-2; D is unresolved. This CDR3 is 13 amino acids long. Trimming took 2 bases from V and 1 from J, leaving 8 bases between them. Germline CDR1 reads DFQATT; CDR2 reads SNEGSKA (reference sequence). CDR3 amino acids: CSARSSYNYGYTF. The CDR3 region has the DNA TGCAGTGCTAGATCCTCATATAACTATGGCTACACCTTC.